Each of the 30 T cell receptor beta chains below was sequenced from the same sample in a study of cytomegalovirus exposure and HLA in healthy donors. With 60 Vbeta and 13 Jbeta primers, the PCR was carried out. Only in-frame clones appear in the TCRdb table, and some are missing; sequencing was by immunoSEQ multiplex PCR. Here the sample spans around 200,000 clones, roughly 78% being singletons. What was sequenced was PBMCs. The receptors originated from a boy younger than 18 in good health and CMV-seronegative.

The chain combines TRBV13 with TRBJ1-1; D is ambiguous. Germline-derived CDR1 and CDR2 are PRHDT and FYEKMQ (reference sequence). V was trimmed by 0 bases and J by 0 bases, leaving 8 bases between them. This CDR3 spans 15 amino acids. The CDR3 coding sequence is TGTGCCAGCAGCTTAGGGGGCACCATGAACACTGAAGCTTTCTTT. Translated: CASSLGGTMNTEAFF.

CDR3 in DNA: TGTGCCAGCAGCTTATCTCCCAGCTACGAGCAGTACTTC. Translating it yields CASSLSPSYEQYF. The chain is built from TRBV5-4 and TRBJ2-7, with no clear D. This CDR3 contains 13 residues. V was trimmed by 2 bases and J by 3 bases, leaving 9 bases between them. Germline V gene lookup returns CDR1 SGHNT and CDR2 YYREEE (reference sequence).

This clone was recorded a few times. V usage is TRBV4-1 and J usage is TRBJ1-2, with D unclear. CDR1 is MGHRA and CDR2 is YSYEKL in the germline V gene. The CDR3 totals 12 residues. V lost 0 bases and J lost 11, with 10 bases in between. CDR3: CASSQDLMTYTF. The CDR3 bases are TGCGCCAGCAGCCAAGATCTGATGACTTACACCTTC.

The V and J genes are TRBV9 and TRBJ2-7; the D gene is possibly TRBD1 (6 bases). Germline CDR1 reads SGDLS; CDR2 reads YYNGEE. The V gene lost 0 bases and the J gene lost 7 bases, with 17 bases spanning the gap. The CDR3 totals 15 residues. The CDR3 loop is CASSVGRQARGEQYF. The CDR3 DNA follows: TGTGCCAGCAGCGTAGGCCGACAGGCCCGTGGGGAGCAGTACTTC.

CDR3 residues: CACRLAGVREQYF. In DNA, the CDR3 is TGTGCCTGTCGACTAGCGGGAGTACGGGAGCAGTACTTC. This chain joins TRBV30 and TRBJ2-7; 12 nucleotides line up with TRBD2. The germline V gene has CDR1 GTSNPN and CDR2 SVGIG (reference sequence). Germline trimming cut 6 bases from V and 7 bases from J; bases unmatched to any gene: 7. The CDR3 loop spans 13 amino acids.

This chain connects TRBV6-1 to TRBJ1-5; D remains ambiguous. Germline-derived CDR1 and CDR2 are MNHNS and SASEGT. CDR3 length equals 10 residues. Trimming removed 2 bases at V and 11 bases at J, with 4 bases between. This chain's CDR3 is CASSESAQHF. CDR3 in DNA: TGTGCCAGCAGTGAATCGGCCCAGCATTTT.

This chain joins TRBV2 and TRBJ1-5, with no clear D. The CDR3 spans 14 residues. CDR1 is SNHLY and CDR2 is FYNNEI in the germline V gene. Trimming left V 2 bases short and J 11 bases short, with 16 bases between. The CDR3 sequence: CASSESPTRESQHF. The CDR3 DNA reads TGTGCCAGCAGTGAAAGTCCCACCCGCGAGTCCCAGCATTTT.

This chain links TRBV14 with TRBJ2-5, with 7 bases aligning to TRBD1. TRBJ2-7 explains the end of the DNA better; the J call may be wrong. Per the germline V gene, CDR1 is SGHDN and CDR2 is FVKESK. The CDR3 covers 16 residues. In nucleotides, the CDR3 is TGTGCCAGCAGCCAAGTGTCCCGGGACAGTTCCTACGAGCAGTACTTC. Amino acids: CASSQVSRDSSYEQYF.

The genes are TRBV9 and TRBJ1-2, with D perhaps matching TRBD1 (6 bases). Germline V gene lookup returns CDR1 SGDLS and CDR2 YYNGEE. This CDR3 contains 15 residues. Trimming stripped 0 bases from V and 4 bases from J, with 13 bases between. CDR3 nucleotide sequence: TGTGCCAGCAGCGTAGGCCAGGGGAGAGGCTATGGCTACACCTTC. Its protein product is CASSVGQGRGYGYTF.

The CDR3 coding sequence is TGTGCCAGCAGCTTAAAGGGGACAGGTTCTTCACCCCTCCACTTT. Residues: CASSLKGTGSSPLHF. The chain has TRBV7-8 and TRBJ1-6; the match to TRBD1 covers 8 bases. Germline values: CDR1 SGHVS, CDR2 FQNEAQ. J was trimmed by 9 bases and V by 2 bases; bases with no gene match: 6. This CDR3 region has 15 residues.

This chain joins TRBV29-1 and TRBJ2-5; 9 positions match TRBD2. The CDR3 runs 15 residues. The trim removed 5 bases at V and 9 bases at J, leaving 16 bases unmatched. Germline V gene data show CDR1 as SQVTM and CDR2 as ANQGSEA. As DNA, the CDR3 is TGCAGCGTTCGACCGCTAGCGGGGCCCAGGTGGGCCCAGTACTTC. This gives the protein CSVRPLAGPRWAQYF.

The chain uses TRBV5-1 and TRBJ2-1; the match to TRBD2 covers 9 bases. V lost 0 bases, J lost 4 bases, and 11 bases stayed unmatched. The CDR3 is 18 residues long. Germline CDR1 is SGHRS and CDR2 is YFSETQ. The CDR3 loop reads CASSLAVTSGFGYNEQFF. CDR3 sequence (DNA): TGCGCCAGCAGCTTGGCGGTGACTAGCGGTTTCGGGTACAATGAGCAGTTCTTC.

The chain couples TRBV30 to TRBJ1-2, with D tentatively TRBD1 (6 bases). V lost 5 bases and J 5 bases, leaving 15 bases between the germline ends. Germline V gene data show CDR1 as GTSNPN and CDR2 as SVGIG (reference sequence). This CDR3 has 13 residues. CDR3 DNA sequence: TGTGCCTGGTATCCGGGGGGGCTTTATGGCTACACCTTC. Protein sequence: CAWYPGGLYGYTF.

CDR3 amino acids: CAISELVTDTQYF. The CDR3 region has the DNA TGTGCCATCAGTGAGCTCGTGACAGATACGCAGTATTTT. The chain couples TRBV10-3 to TRBJ2-3; D is uncertain. This CDR3 is built from 13 residues. The V gene lost 2 bases and the J gene lost 3 bases, with 6 bases spanning the gap. Germline CDR1 and CDR2: ENHRY and SYGVKD.

The chain uses TRBV27 and TRBJ2-7; TRBD2 might be the D (6 bases). CDR1 and CDR2 from the germline V gene are MNHEY and SMNVEV (reference sequence). This CDR3 region has 16 residues. The V gene lost 2 bases and the J gene lost 5 bases, with 19 bases spanning the gap. The chain's CDR3 is CASSLVGGGGGDEQYF. The CDR3 DNA sequence: TGTGCCAGCAGTTTAGTTGGTGGTGGCGGCGGGGACGAGCAGTACTTC.

The gene calls are TRBV29-1 and TRBJ2-2; 8 nucleotides align to TRBD2. CDR1 and CDR2 (germline): SQVTM, ANQGSEA. With V trimmed by 7 bases and J by 2 bases, 12 bases remained unmatched. The CDR3 loop spans 16 amino acids. The CDR3 sequence: CSALNASGQNTGELFF. The CDR3, as DNA: TGCAGCGCACTAAACGCTAGCGGGCAAAACACCGGGGAGCTGTTTTTT.

V and J are TRBV5-6 and TRBJ2-1, with a weak D call TRBD2 (6 bases). This CDR3 is 18 amino acids long. V gave up 5 bases and J gave up 1 base, with 22 bases separating them. CDR1 SGHDT and CDR2 YYEEEE come from the germline V gene. CDR3 DNA: TGTGCCAGCAGATCCGGATATGAGGCGGGGCTTTCCTACAATGAGCAGTTCTTC. It yields the protein CASRSGYEAGLSYNEQFF.

The chain joins TRBV5-4 to TRBJ1-1, with a tentative D call TRBD1 (5 bases). The CDR3 length is 15 residues. Trimming left V 3 bases short and J 5 bases short, with 17 bases between. CDR1 and CDR2 (germline): SGHNT, YYREEE (reference sequence). This CDR3 is CASSSPDRGGTEAFF. The CDR3 coding sequence is TGTGCCAGCAGCTCCCCCGATCGCGGGGGGACTGAAGCTTTCTTT.

The chain is built from TRBV4-2 and TRBJ2-1, with TRBD1 matching over 8 bases. The trim removed 0 bases at V and 10 bases at J, leaving 5 bases unmatched. The CDR3 covers 14 residues. Germline-derived CDR1 and CDR2 are LGHNA and YNFKEQ. The chain's CDR3 is CASSQEYTGGEQFF. The CDR3, as DNA: TGTGCCAGCAGCCAAGAATATACAGGGGGGGAGCAGTTCTTC.

This chain links TRBV2 with TRBJ2-1; TRBD2 agrees at 11 bases. The CDR3 totals 15 residues. J gave up 7 bases and V 8 bases, and 10 bases lay outside the gene matches. Germline loops: CDR1 SNHLY, CDR2 FYNNEI. CDR3 sequence: CASRISGRAGNEQFF. CDR3 sequence (DNA): TGTGCCAGCCGTATTAGCGGGAGGGCCGGGAATGAGCAGTTCTTC.

The chain employs TRBV6-5 and TRBJ1-2; 7 bases are shared with TRBD1. Germline loops: CDR1 MNHEY, CDR2 SVGAGI. The CDR3 length is 15 residues. After removal of 5 bases from V and 4 bases from J, the junction contained 10 bases not matched to a gene. In nucleotides, the CDR3 is TGTGCCAGCAGTACCTCGACAGGGCCGCCCTATGGCTACACCTTC. Translated, it gives CASSTSTGPPYGYTF.

This clone was picked up one time. This chain's CDR3 is CASGFPGANVLTF. The CDR3 DNA sequence: TGTGCCAGCGGCTTTCCTGGGGCCAACGTCCTGACTTTC. The chain has TRBV9 and TRBJ2-6; D gene unclear. CDR3 size: 13 residues. V lost 7 bases, J lost 2 bases, and 7 bases lay in between. Germline lookup yields CDR1 SGDLS and CDR2 YYNGEE.

This chain connects TRBV7-8 to TRBJ1-2; TRBD1 is a possible D gene (6 bases). Germline V gene sequence: CDR1 SGHVS, CDR2 FQNEAQ. V was trimmed by 5 bases and J by 4 bases, leaving 17 bases between them. The CDR3 spans 15 residues. Written as DNA, the CDR3 is TGTGCCAGCAGCCCCCGGAGGGGGGGCAGCTATGGCTACACCTTC. Residues: CASSPRRGGSYGYTF.

The chain combines TRBV5-1 with TRBJ1-2, with 9 bases fitting TRBD1. The germline gives CDR1 SGHRS, CDR2 YFSETQ. J lost 2 bases, V lost 0 bases, and 2 bases had no gene match. This CDR3 contains 15 residues. The CDR3 is CASSLVDRGNYGYTF. In DNA, the CDR3 is TGCGCCAGCAGCTTGGTGGACAGGGGAAACTATGGCTACACCTTC.

This clone showed up just once. The genes are TRBV18 and TRBJ1-5; no firm D call. CDR1 KGHSH and CDR2 LQKENI come from the germline V gene. V gave up 5 bases and J gave up 5 bases, with 10 bases separating them. CDR3 size: 13 residues. The CDR3 bases are TGTGCCAGCTCAAGCGACCCGGATCAGCCCCAGCATTTT. Protein: CASSSDPDQPQHF.

The chain links TRBV5-1 to TRBJ1-1; tentative D call: TRBD1 (5 bases). The V gene's germline CDR1 is SGHRS and CDR2 YFSETQ. V was pared by 0 bases and J by 0 bases, with 15 bases between. The CDR3 is 17 residues long. The CDR3: CASSLEPGLGMNTEAFF. The DNA of the CDR3 is TGCGCCAGCAGCTTGGAACCAGGGTTGGGGATGAACACTGAAGCTTTCTTT.

The rearrangement links TRBV18 to TRBJ1-5; D is possibly TRBD1 (6 bases). The V and J ends lost 5 bases and 1 base respectively, with 12 bases between them. The CDR3 is 15 residues long. CDR1 and CDR2 from the germline V gene are KGHSH and LQKENI. CDR3 DNA sequence: TGTGCCAGCTCAAAAACAGGGCAAAGCAATCAGCCCCAGCATTTT. This codes for CASSKTGQSNQPQHF.

This chain connects TRBV15 to TRBJ1-4; TRBD1 might be the D (5 bases). Trimming removed 5 bases at V and 8 bases at J, with 15 bases between. This CDR3 comprises 14 residues. Germline loops: CDR1 LNHNV, CDR2 YYDKDF (reference sequence). The CDR3 region has the DNA TGTGCCACCAGCTACGGCAGGGTAACCGAAAAACTGTTTTTT. Translated, it gives CATSYGRVTEKLFF.

This clone has a handful of counts. The V and J genes are TRBV7-9 and TRBJ2-1, with 9 positions matching TRBD2. This CDR3 spans 16 amino acids. Germline CDR1 is SEHNR and CDR2 is FQNEAQ (reference sequence). V was pared by 8 bases and J by 6 bases, with 14 bases of the junction left unmatched. CDR3 in amino acids: CASGLLAGPWGNEQFF. DNA for the CDR3: TGTGCCAGCGGGCTGCTAGCGGGGCCCTGGGGCAATGAGCAGTTCTTC.

The chain joins TRBV9 to TRBJ2-5; 9 bases agree with TRBD2. This CDR3 contains 16 residues. Losses at the gene ends were 4 bases for V and 5 bases for J; bases not matched to a gene: 12. Germline V gene data show CDR1 as SGDLS and CDR2 as YYNGEE. The CDR3 coding sequence is TGTGCCAGCAGCCAAATAGCGGGAGAGGTTTACGAGACCCAGTACTTC. Translation gives CASSQIAGEVYETQYF.